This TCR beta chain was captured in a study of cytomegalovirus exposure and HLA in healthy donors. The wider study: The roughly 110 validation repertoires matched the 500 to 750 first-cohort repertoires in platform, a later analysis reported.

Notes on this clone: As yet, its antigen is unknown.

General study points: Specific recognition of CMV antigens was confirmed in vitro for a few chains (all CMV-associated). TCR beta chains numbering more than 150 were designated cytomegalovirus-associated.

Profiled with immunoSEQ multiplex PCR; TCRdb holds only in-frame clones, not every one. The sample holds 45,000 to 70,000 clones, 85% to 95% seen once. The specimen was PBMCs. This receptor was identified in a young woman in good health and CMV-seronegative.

The DNA for the CDR3 is TGTGCCAGCAGTCGAGCCTTAACAGGGGTTTTAAACACCATATATTTT. This encodes CASSRALTGVLNTIYF. The chain combines TRBV9 with TRBJ1-3, with TRBD1 identical over 7 bases. The V gene end was trimmed by 5 bases and the J gene end by 6 bases; junction bases not matched to a gene: 14. The CDR3 consists of 16 residues. CDR1 and CDR2 (germline): SGDLS, YYNGEE.